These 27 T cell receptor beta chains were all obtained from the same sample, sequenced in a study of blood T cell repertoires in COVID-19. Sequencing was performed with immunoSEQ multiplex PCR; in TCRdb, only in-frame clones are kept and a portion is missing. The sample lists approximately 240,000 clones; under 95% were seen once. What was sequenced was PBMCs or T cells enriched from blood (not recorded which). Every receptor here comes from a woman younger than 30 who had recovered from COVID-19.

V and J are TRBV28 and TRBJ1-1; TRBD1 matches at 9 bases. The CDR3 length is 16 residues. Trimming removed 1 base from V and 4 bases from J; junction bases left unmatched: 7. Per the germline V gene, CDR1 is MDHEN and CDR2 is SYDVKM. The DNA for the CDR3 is TGTGCCAGCAGTTTATTGGCTGGACAGGGGTCCACTGAAGCTTTCTTT. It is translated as CASSLLAGQGSTEAFF.

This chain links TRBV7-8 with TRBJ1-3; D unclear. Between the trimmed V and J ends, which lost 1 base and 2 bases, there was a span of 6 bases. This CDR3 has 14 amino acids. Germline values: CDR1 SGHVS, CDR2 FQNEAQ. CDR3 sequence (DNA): TGTGCCAGCAGCTTAGTTGTAGCTGGAAACACCATATATTTT. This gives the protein CASSLVVAGNTIYF.

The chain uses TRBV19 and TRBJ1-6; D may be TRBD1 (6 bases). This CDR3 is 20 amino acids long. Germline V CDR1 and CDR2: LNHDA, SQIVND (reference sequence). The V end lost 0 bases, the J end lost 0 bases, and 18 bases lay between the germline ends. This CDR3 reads CASSIDLRTVENSYNSPLHF. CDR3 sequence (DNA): TGTGCCAGTAGTATAGATCTTCGGACAGTCGAGAACTCCTATAATTCACCCCTCCACTTT.

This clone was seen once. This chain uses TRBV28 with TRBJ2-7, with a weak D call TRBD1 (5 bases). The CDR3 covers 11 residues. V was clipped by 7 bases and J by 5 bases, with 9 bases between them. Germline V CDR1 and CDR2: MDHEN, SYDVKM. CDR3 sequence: CASTLGDEQYF. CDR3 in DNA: TGTGCCAGCACCTTAGGGGACGAGCAGTACTTC.

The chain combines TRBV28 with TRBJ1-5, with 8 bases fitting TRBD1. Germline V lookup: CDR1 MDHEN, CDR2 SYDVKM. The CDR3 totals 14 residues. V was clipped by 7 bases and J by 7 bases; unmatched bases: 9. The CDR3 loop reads CASTRQGPGQPQHF. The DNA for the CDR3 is TGTGCCAGCACCCGACAGGGGCCAGGCCAGCCCCAGCATTTT.

CDR3 region: CASSGGEGSPLHF. The CDR3, as DNA: TGTGCCAGCAGCGGGGGGGAAGGCTCACCCCTCCACTTT. The V gene is TRBV2, the J gene TRBJ1-6; tentatively, D is TRBD1 (5 bases). CDR1 is SNHLY and CDR2 is FYNNEI in the germline V gene. Trimming removed 6 bases at V and 10 bases at J, with 13 bases between. The CDR3 sequence is 13 residues long.

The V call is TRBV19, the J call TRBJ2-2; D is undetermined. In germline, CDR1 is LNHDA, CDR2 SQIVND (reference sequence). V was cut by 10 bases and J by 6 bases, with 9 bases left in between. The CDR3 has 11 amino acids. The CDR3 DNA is TGTGCCACCAAGAGAGCCGGGGAGCTGTTTTTT. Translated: CATKRAGELFF.

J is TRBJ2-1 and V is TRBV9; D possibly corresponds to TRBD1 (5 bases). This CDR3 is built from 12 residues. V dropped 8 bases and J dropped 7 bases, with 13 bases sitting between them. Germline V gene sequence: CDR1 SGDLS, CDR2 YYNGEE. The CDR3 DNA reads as TGTGCCAGGATAGGGGATTTGAATGAGCAGTTCTTC. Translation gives CARIGDLNEQFF.

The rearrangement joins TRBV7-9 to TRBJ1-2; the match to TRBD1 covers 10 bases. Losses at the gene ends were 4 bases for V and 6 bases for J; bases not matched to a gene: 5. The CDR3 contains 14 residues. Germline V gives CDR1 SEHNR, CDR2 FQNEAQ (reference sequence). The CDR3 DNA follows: TGTGCCAGCAGCTCCCGGGACAGGGGTCATGGCTACACCTTC. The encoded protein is CASSSRDRGHGYTF.

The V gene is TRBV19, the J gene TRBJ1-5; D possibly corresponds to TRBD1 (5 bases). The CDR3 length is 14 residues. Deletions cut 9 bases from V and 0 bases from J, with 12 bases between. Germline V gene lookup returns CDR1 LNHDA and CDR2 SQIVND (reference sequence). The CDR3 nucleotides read TGTGCCAGCAGGGACGGGGGTAGCAATCAGCCCCAGCATTTT. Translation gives CASRDGGSNQPQHF.

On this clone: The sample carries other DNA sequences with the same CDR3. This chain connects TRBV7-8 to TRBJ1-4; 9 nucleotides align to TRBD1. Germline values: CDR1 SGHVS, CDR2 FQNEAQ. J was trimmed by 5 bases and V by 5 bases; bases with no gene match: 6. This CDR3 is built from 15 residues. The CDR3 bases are TGTGCCAGCAGCCCCCGGACAGGGGCCAATGAAAAACTGTTTTTT. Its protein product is CASSPRTGANEKLFF.

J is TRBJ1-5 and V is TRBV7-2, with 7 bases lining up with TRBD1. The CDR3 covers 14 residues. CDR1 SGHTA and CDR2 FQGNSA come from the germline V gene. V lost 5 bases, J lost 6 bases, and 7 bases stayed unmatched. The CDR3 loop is CASSEGQPGQPQHF. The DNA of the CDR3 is TGTGCCAGCAGCGAGGGACAGCCAGGTCAGCCCCAGCATTTT.

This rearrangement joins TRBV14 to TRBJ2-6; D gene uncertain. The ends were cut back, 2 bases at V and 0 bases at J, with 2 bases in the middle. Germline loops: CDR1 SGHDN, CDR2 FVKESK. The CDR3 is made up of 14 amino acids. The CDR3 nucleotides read TGTGCCAGCAGCCAATACTCTGGGGCCAACGTCCTGACTTTC. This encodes CASSQYSGANVLTF.

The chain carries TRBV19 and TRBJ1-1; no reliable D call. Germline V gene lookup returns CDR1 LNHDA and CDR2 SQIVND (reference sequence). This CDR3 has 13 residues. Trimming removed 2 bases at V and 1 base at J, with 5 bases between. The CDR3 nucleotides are TGTGCCAGTAGTATATTCCGGAACACTGAAGCTTTCTTT. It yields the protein CASSIFRNTEAFF.

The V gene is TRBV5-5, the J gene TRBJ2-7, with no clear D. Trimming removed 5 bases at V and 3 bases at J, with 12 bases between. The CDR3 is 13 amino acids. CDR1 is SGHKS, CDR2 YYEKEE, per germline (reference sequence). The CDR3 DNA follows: TGTGCCAGCAGGTTTAACTTATACTACGAGCAGTACTTC. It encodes CASRFNLYYEQYF.

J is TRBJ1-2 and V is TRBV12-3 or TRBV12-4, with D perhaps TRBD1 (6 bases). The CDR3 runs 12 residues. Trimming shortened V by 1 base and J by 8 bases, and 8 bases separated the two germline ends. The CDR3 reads CASSLVGGGYTF. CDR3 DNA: TGTGCCAGCAGTTTAGTTGGGGGCGGCTACACCTTC.

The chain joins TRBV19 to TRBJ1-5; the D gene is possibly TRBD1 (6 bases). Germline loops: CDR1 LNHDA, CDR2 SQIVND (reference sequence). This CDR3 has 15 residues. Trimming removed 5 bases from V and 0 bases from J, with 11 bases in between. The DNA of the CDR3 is TGTGCCAGTAGTGGGGGCTTATATAGCAATCAGCCCCAGCATTTT. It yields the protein CASSGGLYSNQPQHF.

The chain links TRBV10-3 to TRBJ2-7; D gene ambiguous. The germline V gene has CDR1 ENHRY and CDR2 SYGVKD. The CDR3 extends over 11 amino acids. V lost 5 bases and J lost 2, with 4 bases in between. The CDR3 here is CAISHTYEQYF. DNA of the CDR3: TGTGCCATCAGTCACACCTACGAGCAGTACTTC.

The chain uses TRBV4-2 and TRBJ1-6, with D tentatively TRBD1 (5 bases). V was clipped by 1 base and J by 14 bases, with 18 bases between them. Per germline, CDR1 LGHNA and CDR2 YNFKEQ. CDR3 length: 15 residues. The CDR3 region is CASSQGTAQAQSLHF. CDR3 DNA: TGTGCCAGCAGCCAAGGAACGGCACAGGCCCAATCCCTCCACTTT.

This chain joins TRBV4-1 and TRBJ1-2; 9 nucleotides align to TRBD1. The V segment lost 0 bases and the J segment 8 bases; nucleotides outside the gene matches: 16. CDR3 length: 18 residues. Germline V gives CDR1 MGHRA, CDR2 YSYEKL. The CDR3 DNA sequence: TGCGCCAGCAGCCAAGAAGTTCGTTGGACAGGGGACACTGGAGGCTACACCTTC. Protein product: CASSQEVRWTGDTGGYTF.

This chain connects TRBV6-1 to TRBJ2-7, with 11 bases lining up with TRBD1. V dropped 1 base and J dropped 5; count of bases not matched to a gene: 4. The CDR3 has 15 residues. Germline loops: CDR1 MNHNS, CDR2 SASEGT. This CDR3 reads CASSEEGQGADEQYF. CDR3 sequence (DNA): TGTGCCAGCAGTGAAGAAGGACAGGGGGCGGACGAGCAGTACTTC.

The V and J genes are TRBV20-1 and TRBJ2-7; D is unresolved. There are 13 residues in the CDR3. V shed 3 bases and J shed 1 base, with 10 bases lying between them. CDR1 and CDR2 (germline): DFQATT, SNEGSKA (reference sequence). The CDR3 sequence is CSASSTISYEQYF. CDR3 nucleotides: TGCAGTGCTAGTAGTACTATTTCCTACGAGCAGTACTTC.

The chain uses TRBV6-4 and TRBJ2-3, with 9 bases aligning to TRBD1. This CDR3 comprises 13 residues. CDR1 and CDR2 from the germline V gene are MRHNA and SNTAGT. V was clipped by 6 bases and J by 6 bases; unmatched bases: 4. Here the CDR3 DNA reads TGTGCCAGCAGCCCGGGGACAGGGGATACGCAGTATTTT. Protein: CASSPGTGDTQYF.

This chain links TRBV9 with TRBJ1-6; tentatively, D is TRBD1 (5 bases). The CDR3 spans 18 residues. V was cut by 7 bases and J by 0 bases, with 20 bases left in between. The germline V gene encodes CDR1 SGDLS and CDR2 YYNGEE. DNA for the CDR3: TGTGCCAGCGCCTCCGCGGGGGGTACGAGCTCCTATAATTCACCCCTCCACTTT. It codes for CASASAGGTSSYNSPLHF.

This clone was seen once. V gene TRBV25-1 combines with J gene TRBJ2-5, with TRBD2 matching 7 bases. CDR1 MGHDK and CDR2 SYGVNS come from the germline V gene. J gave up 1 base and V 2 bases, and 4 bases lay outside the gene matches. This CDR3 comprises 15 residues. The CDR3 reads CASSELAEIQETQYF. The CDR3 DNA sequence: TGTGCCAGCAGTGAACTAGCGGAAATCCAAGAGACCCAGTACTTC.

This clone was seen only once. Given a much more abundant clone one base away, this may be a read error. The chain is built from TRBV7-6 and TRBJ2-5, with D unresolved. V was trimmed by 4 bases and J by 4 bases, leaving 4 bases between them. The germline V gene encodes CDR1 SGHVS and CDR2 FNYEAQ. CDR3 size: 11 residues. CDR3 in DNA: TGTGCCAGCAGCTCTCGAGAGACCCAGTACTTC. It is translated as CASSSRETQYF.

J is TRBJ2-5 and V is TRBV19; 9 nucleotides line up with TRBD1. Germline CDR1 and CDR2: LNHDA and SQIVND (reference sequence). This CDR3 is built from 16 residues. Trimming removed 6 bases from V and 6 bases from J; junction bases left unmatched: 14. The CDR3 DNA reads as TGTGCCAGTAGGTCGACGCGGGACAGGGACTCCCAGACCCAGTACTTC. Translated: CASRSTRDRDSQTQYF.